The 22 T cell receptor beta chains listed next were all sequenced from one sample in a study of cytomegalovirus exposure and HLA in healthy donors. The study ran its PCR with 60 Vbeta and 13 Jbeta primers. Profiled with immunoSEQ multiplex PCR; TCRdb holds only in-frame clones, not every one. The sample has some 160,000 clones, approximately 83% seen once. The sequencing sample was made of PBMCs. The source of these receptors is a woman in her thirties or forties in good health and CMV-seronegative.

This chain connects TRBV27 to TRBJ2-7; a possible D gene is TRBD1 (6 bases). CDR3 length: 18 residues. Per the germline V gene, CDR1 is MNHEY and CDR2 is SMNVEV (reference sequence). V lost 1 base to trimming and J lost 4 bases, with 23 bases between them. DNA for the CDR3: TGTGCCAGCAGTTTATACGGGATACCCAACAGGGTTGCGTACGAGCAGTACTTC. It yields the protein CASSLYGIPNRVAYEQYF.

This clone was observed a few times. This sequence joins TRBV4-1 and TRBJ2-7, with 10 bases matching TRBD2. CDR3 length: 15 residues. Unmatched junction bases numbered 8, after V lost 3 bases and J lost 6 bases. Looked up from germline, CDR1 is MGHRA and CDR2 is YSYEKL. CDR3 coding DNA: TGCGCCAGCAGCCAGCCGGGACTAGCGTCTGTCGAGCAGTACTTC. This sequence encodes CASSQPGLASVEQYF.

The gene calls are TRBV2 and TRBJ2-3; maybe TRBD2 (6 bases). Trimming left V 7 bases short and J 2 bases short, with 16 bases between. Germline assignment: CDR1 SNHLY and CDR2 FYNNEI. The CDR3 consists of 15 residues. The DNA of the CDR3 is TGTGCCAGCATACTCCGACTAGTCACCACAGATACGCAGTATTTT. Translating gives CASILRLVTTDTQYF.

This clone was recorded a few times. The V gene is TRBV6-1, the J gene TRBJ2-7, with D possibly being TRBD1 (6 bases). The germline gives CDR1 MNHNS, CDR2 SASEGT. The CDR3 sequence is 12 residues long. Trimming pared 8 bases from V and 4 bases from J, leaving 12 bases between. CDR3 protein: CASGDTEYEQYF. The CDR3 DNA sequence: TGTGCCAGCGGGGACACCGAATACGAGCAGTACTTC.

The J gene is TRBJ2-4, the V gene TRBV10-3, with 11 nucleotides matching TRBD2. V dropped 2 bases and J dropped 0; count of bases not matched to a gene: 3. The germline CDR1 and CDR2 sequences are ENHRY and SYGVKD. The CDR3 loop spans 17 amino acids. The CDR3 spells CAISEALAGGAKNIQYF. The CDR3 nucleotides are TGTGCCATCAGTGAGGCTCTAGCGGGGGGAGCCAAAAACATTCAGTACTTC.

CDR3 DNA: TGCGCCAGCAGCTTCAGACCGGGACTAGCCCAAGAGACCCAGTACTTC. This sequence encodes CASSFRPGLAQETQYF. The J gene is TRBJ2-5, the V gene TRBV5-1, with 9 bases matching TRBD2. Germline V gives CDR1 SGHRS, CDR2 YFSETQ. CDR3 length: 16 amino acids. With V trimmed by 2 bases and J by 1 base, 6 bases remained unmatched.

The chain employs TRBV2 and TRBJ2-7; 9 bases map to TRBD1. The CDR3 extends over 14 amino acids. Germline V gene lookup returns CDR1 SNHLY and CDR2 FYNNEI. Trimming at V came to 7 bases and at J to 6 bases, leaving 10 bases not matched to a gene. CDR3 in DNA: TGTGCCAGCACTGGACCTTGGGACAGGGCCGAGCAGTACTTC. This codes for CASTGPWDRAEQYF.

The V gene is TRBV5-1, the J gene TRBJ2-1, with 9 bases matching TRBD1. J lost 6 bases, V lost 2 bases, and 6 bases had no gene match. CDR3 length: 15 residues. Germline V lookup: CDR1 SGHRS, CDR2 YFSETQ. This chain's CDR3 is CASSLQGAGLNEQFF. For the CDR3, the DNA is TGCGCCAGCAGCTTACAGGGGGCGGGACTCAATGAGCAGTTCTTC.

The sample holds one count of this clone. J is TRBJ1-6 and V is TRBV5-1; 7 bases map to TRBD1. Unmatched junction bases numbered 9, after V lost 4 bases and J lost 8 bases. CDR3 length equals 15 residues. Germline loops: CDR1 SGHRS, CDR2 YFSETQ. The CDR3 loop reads CASSETGAADSPLHF. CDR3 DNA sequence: TGCGCCAGCAGCGAAACAGGGGCGGCGGATTCACCCCTCCACTTT.

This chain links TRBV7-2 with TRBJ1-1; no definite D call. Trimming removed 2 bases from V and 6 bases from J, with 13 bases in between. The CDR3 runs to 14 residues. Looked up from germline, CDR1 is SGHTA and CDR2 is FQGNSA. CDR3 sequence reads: CASSLSPQVAEAFF. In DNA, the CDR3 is TGTGCCAGCAGCTTATCCCCTCAGGTGGCTGAAGCTTTCTTT.

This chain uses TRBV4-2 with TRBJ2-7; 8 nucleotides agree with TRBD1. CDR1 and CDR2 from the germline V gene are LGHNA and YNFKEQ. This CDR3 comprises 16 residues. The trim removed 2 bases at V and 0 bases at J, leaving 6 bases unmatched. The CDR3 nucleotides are TGTGCCAGCAGCCAATCAGAGGGGACAGGCTCCTACGAGCAGTACTTC. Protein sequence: CASSQSEGTGSYEQYF.

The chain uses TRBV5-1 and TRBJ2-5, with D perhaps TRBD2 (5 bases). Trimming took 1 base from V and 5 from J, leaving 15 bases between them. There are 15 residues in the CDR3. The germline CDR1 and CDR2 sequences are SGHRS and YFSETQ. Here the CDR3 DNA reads TGCGCCAGCAGCTTGCTCCCTAATCCGGGGGAGACCCAGTACTTC. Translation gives CASSLLPNPGETQYF.

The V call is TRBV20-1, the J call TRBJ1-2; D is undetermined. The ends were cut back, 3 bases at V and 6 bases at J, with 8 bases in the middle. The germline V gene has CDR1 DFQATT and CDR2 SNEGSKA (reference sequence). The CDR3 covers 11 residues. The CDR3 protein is CSASTGNGYTF. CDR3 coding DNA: TGCAGTGCTAGTACGGGAAATGGCTACACCTTC.

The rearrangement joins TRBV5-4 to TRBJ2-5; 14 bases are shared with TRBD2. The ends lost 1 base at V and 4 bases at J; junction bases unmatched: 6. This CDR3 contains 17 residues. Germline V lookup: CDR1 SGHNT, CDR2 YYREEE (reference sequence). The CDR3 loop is CASSLKTSGRAVETQYF. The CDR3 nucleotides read TGTGCCAGCAGCTTGAAGACTAGCGGGAGGGCCGTAGAGACCCAGTACTTC.

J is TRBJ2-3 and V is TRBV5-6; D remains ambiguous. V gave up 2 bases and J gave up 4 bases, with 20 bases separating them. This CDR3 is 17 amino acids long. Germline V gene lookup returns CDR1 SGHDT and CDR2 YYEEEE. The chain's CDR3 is CASSFFRDLEFPDTQYF. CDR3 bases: TGTGCCAGCAGCTTTTTCCGAGACCTAGAATTCCCAGATACGCAGTATTTT. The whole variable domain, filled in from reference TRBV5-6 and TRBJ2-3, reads DAGVTQSPTHLIKTRGQQVTLRCSPKSGHDTVSWYQQALGQGPQFIFQYYEEEERQRGNFPDRFSGHQFPNYSSELNVNALLLGDSALYLCASSFFRDLEFPDTQYFGPGTRLTVL.

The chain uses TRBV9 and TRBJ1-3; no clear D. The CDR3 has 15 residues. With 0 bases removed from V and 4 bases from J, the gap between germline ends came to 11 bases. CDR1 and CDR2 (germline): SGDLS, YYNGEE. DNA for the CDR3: TGTGCCAGCAGCGTAGGAGTCATTGAGGGAAACACCATATATTTT. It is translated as CASSVGVIEGNTIYF. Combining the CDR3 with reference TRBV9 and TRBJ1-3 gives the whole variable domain DSGVTQTPKHLITATGQRVTLRCSPRSGDLSVYWYQQSLDQGLQFLIQYYNGEERAKGNILERFSAQQFPDLHSELNLSSLELGDSALYFCASSVGVIEGNTIYFGEGSWLTVV.

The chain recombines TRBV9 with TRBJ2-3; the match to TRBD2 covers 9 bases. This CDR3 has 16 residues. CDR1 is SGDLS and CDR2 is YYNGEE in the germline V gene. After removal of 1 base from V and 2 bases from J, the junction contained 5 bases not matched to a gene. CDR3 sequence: CASSVSLAGYTDTQYF. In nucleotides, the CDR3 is TGTGCCAGCAGCGTAAGCCTAGCGGGGTACACAGATACGCAGTATTTT.

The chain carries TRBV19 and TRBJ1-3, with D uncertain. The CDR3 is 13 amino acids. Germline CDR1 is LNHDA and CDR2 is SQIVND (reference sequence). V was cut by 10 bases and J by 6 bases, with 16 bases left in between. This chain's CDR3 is CATTHLQENTIYF. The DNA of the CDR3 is TGTGCCACCACCCATCTGCAGGAAAACACCATATATTTT.

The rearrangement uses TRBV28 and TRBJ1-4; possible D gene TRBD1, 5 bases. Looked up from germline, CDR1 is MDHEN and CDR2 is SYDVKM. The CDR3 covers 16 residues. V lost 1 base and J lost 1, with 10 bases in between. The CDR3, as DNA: TGTGCCAGCAGTTTATCGGGGGAGGGAACTAATGAAAAACTGTTTTTT. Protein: CASSLSGEGTNEKLFF.

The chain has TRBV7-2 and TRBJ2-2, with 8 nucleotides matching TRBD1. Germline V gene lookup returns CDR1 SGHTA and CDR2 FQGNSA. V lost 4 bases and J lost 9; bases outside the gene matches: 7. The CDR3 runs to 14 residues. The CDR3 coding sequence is TGTGCCAGCAGCTCAGGGGGCAGCAGGTGGGAGCTGTTTTTT. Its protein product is CASSSGGSRWELFF.

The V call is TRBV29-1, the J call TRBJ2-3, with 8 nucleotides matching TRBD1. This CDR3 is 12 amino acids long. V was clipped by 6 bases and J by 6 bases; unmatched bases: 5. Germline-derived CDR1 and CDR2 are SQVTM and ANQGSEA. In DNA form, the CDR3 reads TGCAGCGTAAAGCAGGGGGCTGATACGCAGTATTTT. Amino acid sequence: CSVKQGADTQYF.

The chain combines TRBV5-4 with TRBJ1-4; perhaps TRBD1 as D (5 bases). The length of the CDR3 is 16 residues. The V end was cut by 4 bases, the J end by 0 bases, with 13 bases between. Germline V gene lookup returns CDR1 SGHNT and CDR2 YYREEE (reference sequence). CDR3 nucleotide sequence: TGTGCCAGCAGCCAGGGCGACACCGCAACTAATGAAAAACTGTTTTTT. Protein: CASSQGDTATNEKLFF.